Listed below are T cell receptor beta chains from one sample, sequenced in a study of T cell responses to AZD1222 COVID-19 vaccine. The repertoire was sequenced with immunoSEQ multiplex PCR; TCRdb's copy has only in-frame clones and lacks some. The sample lists about 160,000 clones, approximately 87% occurring once. The source was peripheral blood, collected 28 days after the second AZD1222 dose. These receptors were obtained from an adult who received the AZD1222 COVID-19 vaccine. Both conserved end residues are part of each CDR3. The order of the fields is V gene, J gene, CDR3 length, D gene, CDR3 DNA, CDR3 protein. The D gene is left open where the match is weak.

>TRBV19|TRBJ1-1|15|-
TGTGCCAGTAGTATAGCACAGACCATCAACACTGAAGCTTTCTTT
CASSIAQTINTEAFF
>TRBV7-8|TRBJ1-5|16|-
TGTGCCAGCAGCTTGCTGGGGCGGGGAGATAATCAGCCCCAGCATTTT
CASSLLGRGDNQPQHF
>TRBV6-1|TRBJ2-7|15|-
TGTGCCAGCAGTGAAGGGGGGACCAAATCCTACGAGCAGTACTTC
CASSEGGTKSYEQYF
>TRBV7-9|TRBJ1-5|13|-
TGTGCCAGCAGTGTGGGTAGTAATCAGCCCCAGCATTTT
CASSVGSNQPQHF
>TRBV6-6|TRBJ2-5|11|-
TGTGCCAGCAGTTCTAAAGAGACCCAGTACTTC
CASSSKETQYF
>TRBV11-2|TRBJ2-3|17|TRBD2
TGTGCCAGCACGCGAGCGGGGGGGTCCTCTAGCACAGATACGCAGTATTTT
CASTRAGGSSSTDTQYF
>TRBV14|TRBJ1-5|20|-
TGTGCCAGCAGCGAACACAAAGTGGGGATGATTGAGATCTACAATCAGCCCCAGCATTTT
CASSEHKVGMIEIYNQPQHF
>TRBV2|TRBJ1-2|14|TRBD1
TGTGCCAGCAGTGAAGAGACAGGGCGGTATGGCTACACCTTC
CASSEETGRYGYTF
>TRBV5-1|TRBJ1-4|13|-
TGCGCCAGCAGCTTGGGGAGCCGGGAAAAACTGTTTTTT
CASSLGSREKLFF
>TRBV10-3|TRBJ1-5|14|-
TGTGCCGCCAGGGAAGGGGGTAGCAATCAGCCCCAGCATTTT
CAAREGGSNQPQHF
>TRBV4-2|TRBJ1-1|17|-
TGTGCCAGCAGCCAGGCCCCCGGTCCCCTCGGGAGCACTGAAGCTTTCTTT
CASSQAPGPLGSTEAFF